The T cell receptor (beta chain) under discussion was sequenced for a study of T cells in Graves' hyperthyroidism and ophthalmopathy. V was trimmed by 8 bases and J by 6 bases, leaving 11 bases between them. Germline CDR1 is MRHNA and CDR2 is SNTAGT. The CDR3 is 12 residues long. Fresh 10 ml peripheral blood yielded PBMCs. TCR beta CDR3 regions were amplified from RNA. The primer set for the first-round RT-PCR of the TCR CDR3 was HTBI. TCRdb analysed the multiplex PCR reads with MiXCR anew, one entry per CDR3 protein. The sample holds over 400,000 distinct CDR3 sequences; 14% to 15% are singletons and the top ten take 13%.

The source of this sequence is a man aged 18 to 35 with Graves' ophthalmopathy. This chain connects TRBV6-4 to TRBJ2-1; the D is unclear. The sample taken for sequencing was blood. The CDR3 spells CASGNGVNEQFF. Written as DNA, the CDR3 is TGTGCCAGCGGGAATGGGGTCAATGAGCAGTTCTTC.